This T cell receptor beta chain was sequenced during a study of cytomegalovirus exposure and HLA in healthy donors (dated by TCRdb to about 2017). Background on the whole study: In an earlier analysis of 550 to 750 of the donors, about 260 Gb of sequence data and roughly 100 million unique TCR beta sequences from 180 million or so T cells were reported. Roughly 300 gigabases of sequencing data and around 87 million unique TCR sequences were included in an early release covering around 600 HLA-typed donors. Besides the first cohort of around 700 subjects, a separate validation cohort made up of about 120 different subjects was used. HLA typing included class I and class II loci at four-digit resolution. Of the roughly 400 genotyped donors, about 80% fell in the genetic ancestry cluster associated with self-reported Caucasian donors. An earlier analysis of 500 to 650 of the donors applied high-throughput TCR beta sequencing to assess whether each TCR beta V gene segment acted as functional or pseudogenic. Every discovery cohort repertoire had been produced on one sequencing platform. The study aimed to test whether cataloging public T cell receptors could reveal signatures of past pathogen exposure. The T cell repertoires of some 670 subjects were profiled by immunosequencing and related to cytomegalovirus serostatus. Genome-wide SNP genotypes for about 65% of the 666 donors were used in a later genetic analysis, which treated that subset as a discovery cohort. Across around 400 genotyped donors of the cohort, an average of about 240,000 unique TCR beta nucleotide sequences per donor were sequenced, and roughly 20% of those sequences were non-productive. The study combined high-throughput TCR immunosequencing, statistical association of individual TCRs with disease status, and machine learning to predict cytomegalovirus infection status. Typing coverage differed by locus: A, B, C, DRB1 and DQB1 were typed in about 629-630 donors, DQA1 in 522, DPA1 in around 610, and DPB1 in just under 480. Donor age, sex, ethnicity and CMV serostatus were compiled together with the repertoire data. The later analysis used no new phenotypic data to find candidate immune exposures, relying instead on TCR beta sequences and their occurrence across donors. Because of strong linkage in the cohort, roughly five DR-DQ haplotypes were treated as single units for association and clustering. In a later analysis, previously published TCR beta repertoires from 550 to 700 donors were re-analyzed and high-resolution HLA genotyping was added so that TCR occurrence patterns could be studied.

CDR1 and CDR2 (MNHEY, SVGAGI) derive from the germline V gene. V is pruned by 4 bases and J by 3 bases, leaving 3 bases of the junction without a gene match. The CDR3 contains 15 residues, cysteine and phenylalanine counted. Only the CDR3 DNA is retained, 45 bases long and in frame from the first base. What the work shows at the level of the full study, not this receptor alone: The sequencing pipeline was judged likely to have produced a cluster of highly shared sequence variants as a technical artifact. In a later analysis, several top co-occurrence clusters were reported to appear linked to parvovirus B19, influenza, CMV and Epstein-Barr virus. Because some donors lacked HLA typing at each locus, the association tests relied only on the typed subset. Three of the identified cytomegalovirus-associated TCR beta chains were confirmed in vitro to be specific for cytomegalovirus antigens. Broadly in line with IMGT annotations, most TCR beta V segments showed up in productive rearrangements about 87% or about 30% of the time in an earlier analysis of some 590 of the donors. A later analysis found that most CMV-associated TCR beta chains appeared HLA-restricted, with HLA associations seemingly driven largely by CMV exposure. A total of 164 TCR beta chains were listed by the study as associated with cytomegalovirus. Correlated functional status among segregating V segments might be attributable to linkage disequilibrium, but an unknown experimental factor could not be ruled out. Compared with the 666-donor mean, donors in an Asian-associated ancestry cluster had fewer N-insertions in productive TCRs, according to a later genetic analysis. In a later analysis, HLA-associated TCR beta chains were found to be more clonally expanded and to have lower generation probabilities than equally common non-associated chains. For the cohort, immune exposure information was limited to CMV serostatus. The authors suggested that the approach could potentially be generalized to other disease states and immunological phenotypes. Presence/absence analyses assumed roughly uniform sequencing depth across donors, an assumption that may not hold. According to a later analysis, TCR association rates differed among HLA loci, with DRB1 alleles showing the most associated TCRs and HLA-C alleles showing the fewest. While some public TCRs were present in many individuals, most TCR sequences turned up only very rarely across donors. Because counts were too low, seventeen rarely observed V segments, including chromosome 9 orphons, were left out of the earlier analysis of some 640 of the donors. A later genetic analysis associated a missense DCLRE1C variant with V-gene and J-gene trimming of TCR beta chains, and an independent cohort replicated the association. Some IMGT-functional V segments, including TRBV6-2 and TRBV6-3, could not be told apart with the 87-base-pair reads, so those segments were excluded. A further reported finding was that TCR beta sequences accurately predicted the HLA-A and HLA-B alleles for most subjects in the first cohort. In this cohort, only TCR beta chains were sequenced, and detectable features were limited by the absence of alpha or paired-chain data. Strong co-occurrence of HLA alleles, especially DR and DQ, made assigning TCR associations to individual alleles difficult. In both the original and validation cohorts, the classifier was reported to diagnose cytomegalovirus status with high specificity and sensitivity. A later analysis associated about 17,000 TCR beta sequences with specific HLA alleles at a false discovery rate of 0.05.

Libraries were constructed by the immunoSEQ multiplex PCR assay. The multiplex PCR relied on a mix of 60 forward primers for TCR Vbeta segments and 13 reverse primers for TCR Jbeta segments. The CDR3 region of rearranged TCR beta genes was amplified from genomic DNA with a multiplex PCR assay. The amplified TCR beta libraries were sequenced on the Illumina HiSeq System as 87-base-pair reads. The paper's data handling went like this. In a later analysis, 80 million or so unique TCR beta chains were counted across the roughly 610 repertoires, and around 11 million of these chains were shared by at least two donors. Raw reads were error-corrected and collapsed into unique sequences with a nearest-neighbor algorithm that merged closely related sequences to remove PCR and sequencing errors. To assign V, D and J gene segments, CDR3 sequences were aligned to IMGT reference sequences. For a sequence to be retained, a match of at least six nucleotides was required to both a V gene segment and a J gene segment. Rearrangements were classified as productive when the CDR3 lacked stop codons and remained in frame with V and J, and all other rearrangements were classified as non-productive. Following IMGT convention, CDR3 was defined as the stretch from the second conserved V-encoded cysteine to the conserved J-encoded phenylalanine. Sequences without an unambiguous match to a single V gene segment were excluded from the earlier analysis of over 500 of the donors. In an earlier analysis of 450 to 750 of the donors, a V segment was called functional when productive rearrangements were above 56.7%, and segregating when the standard deviation between donors exceeded 5%. To diagnose cytomegalovirus status from the catalog of TCR beta chain sequences, a statistical classification framework was built. In a later analysis, TCR nucleotide sequences were compared against IMGT/GENE-DB human TR gene sequences so that V and J genes could be assigned. In a later analysis, CDR3 sequences and most-parsimonious VDJ recombination scenarios were assigned using the TCRdist pipeline. In a later analysis, every TCR beta chain was defined by the combination of its CDR3 amino acid sequence and its V-gene family, and reads without a unique V-gene family were dropped. As a way to deal with suspected cross-contamination and a sequencing artifact, a later analysis dropped nearly 600 nucleotide sequences that were highly shared and had low generation probability. In a later analysis, a clonal expansion index for each public chain was calculated from normalized within-repertoire ranks of inferred template counts. In a later analysis, generation probabilities were computed using a VDJ recombination model fitted to out-of-frame rearrangements, and the results were checked against IGoR. In a later analysis, hypergeometric tests were used to score TCR-TCR, TCR-HLA and TCR-CMV co-occurrence, with a repertoire-size bias correction applied to TCR pairs. To estimate false discovery rates, a later analysis permuted the HLA or CMV assignments 20 times. In a later analysis, co-occurring TCRs were grouped using DBSCAN, and TCRdist sequence similarity was added for clustering within HLA-allele-positive subsets. Repertoires with fewer than 30,000 or more than 120,000 public chains were left out of co-occurrence clustering, as were roughly five repertoires with anomalous nucleotide sharing. TCRdb took over this immuneACCESS table, retaining in-frame rearrangements with V and J assigned. Such tables are incomplete; in checked studies, under half of the missing clones stem from an unresolved V gene, and the remainder is unexplained. That table furnishes V, J and clone size, whereas the DNA furnished D and trimming. In all, the sample holds about 160,000 clones, and 60% to 80% of those were seen once. Around 0.97% of the sample goes to the ten largest clones.

About this clone: It lacks a known antigen. No base qualities exist here, and no much larger clone lies one base off it.

In total, about 650 healthy bone marrow donors made up the cohort. At the time of sampling, every cohort member was nominally healthy, though immune exposures that went unrecorded were likely present. The donor tested CMV seropositive and was one of the 289 seropositive cohort members. Each donor provided a peripheral blood sample, and peripheral blood mononuclear cells were used for TCR beta sequencing. Genomic DNA was extracted from the blood cell samples with the Qiagen DNeasy Blood Extraction Kit. Rearrangement joined TRBV6-5 to TRBJ2-5; 12 central bases correspond to TRBD2. This TCR was sampled from a woman aged 45-59 years in good health and CMV-seropositive. Sequenced sample: PBMCs. The DNA sequence is given as TGTGCCAGCAGTTCTAGCGGGGGGGCGGAAGAGACCCAGTACTTC. This yields the protein CASSSSGGAEETQYF.